Below, one T cell receptor (beta chain) is given with its context. Its antigen is currently unknown. The record originates from a study of CD8+ T cells in alopecia areata. At the level of the study: The study gave treated patients oral tofacitinib at 5 to 10 mg twice daily. Treatment with tofacitinib (6 to 18 months) was followed by 6 months off drug. Overall study results and limits: Clonality was higher in lesional than normal scalp, especially in alopecia totalis/universalis. The study also sequences resident alphabeta T cells of normal skin in scalp samples.

Sequencing relied on a cDNA template that was reverse transcribed from extracted RNA. Profiled with immunoSEQ multiplex PCR; TCRdb holds only in-frame clones, not every one. Among under 70,000 clones listed, under 75% were seen once. The CDR3 extends over 17 amino acids. The trim removed 0 bases at V and 3 bases at J, leaving 8 bases unmatched. Germline values: CDR1 SGHDN, CDR2 FVKESK. Sequences were derived from CD8+ T cells sorted from blood, sampled at week 0. V and J are TRBV14 and TRBJ2-1; TRBD2 agrees at 7 bases. The TCR originated in a human donor with alopecia areata. This chain's CDR3 is CASSQDSSGTLYNEQFF. For the CDR3, the DNA is TGTGCCAGCAGCCAAGATTCCAGCGGGACCCTCTACAATGAGCAGTTCTTC.